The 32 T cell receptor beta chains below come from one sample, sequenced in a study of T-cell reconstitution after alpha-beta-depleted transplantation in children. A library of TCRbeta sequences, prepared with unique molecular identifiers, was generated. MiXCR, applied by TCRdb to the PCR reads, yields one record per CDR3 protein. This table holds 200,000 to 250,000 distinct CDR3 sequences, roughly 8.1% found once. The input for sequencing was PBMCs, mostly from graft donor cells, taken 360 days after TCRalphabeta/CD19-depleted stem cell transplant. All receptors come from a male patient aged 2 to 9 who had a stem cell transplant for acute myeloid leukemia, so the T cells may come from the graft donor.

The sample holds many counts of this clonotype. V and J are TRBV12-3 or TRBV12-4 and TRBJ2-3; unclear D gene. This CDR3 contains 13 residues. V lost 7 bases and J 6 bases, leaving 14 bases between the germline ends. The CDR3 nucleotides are TGTGCCAGCACCGGGTTGGTGGGCGATACGCAGTATTTT. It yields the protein CASTGLVGDTQYF.

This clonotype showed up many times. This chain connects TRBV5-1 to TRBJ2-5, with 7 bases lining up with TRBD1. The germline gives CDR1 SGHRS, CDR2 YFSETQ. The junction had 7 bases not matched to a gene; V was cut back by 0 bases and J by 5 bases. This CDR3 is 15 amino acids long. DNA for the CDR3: TGCGCCAGCAGCTTGGCACACAGGGGAACGGAGACCCAGTACTTC. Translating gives CASSLAHRGTETQYF.

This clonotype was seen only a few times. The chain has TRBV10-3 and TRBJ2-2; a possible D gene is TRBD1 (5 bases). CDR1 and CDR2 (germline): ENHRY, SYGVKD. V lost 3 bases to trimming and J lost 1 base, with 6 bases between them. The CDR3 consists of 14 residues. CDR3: CAISDQGNTGELFF. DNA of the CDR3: TGTGCCATCAGTGACCAGGGGAACACCGGGGAGCTGTTTTTT.

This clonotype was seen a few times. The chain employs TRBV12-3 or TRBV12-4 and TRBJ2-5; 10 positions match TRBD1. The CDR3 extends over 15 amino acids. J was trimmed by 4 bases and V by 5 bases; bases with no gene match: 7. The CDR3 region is CASSRRQGASETQYF. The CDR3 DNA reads TGTGCCAGCAGTCGAAGACAGGGGGCATCAGAGACCCAGTACTTC.

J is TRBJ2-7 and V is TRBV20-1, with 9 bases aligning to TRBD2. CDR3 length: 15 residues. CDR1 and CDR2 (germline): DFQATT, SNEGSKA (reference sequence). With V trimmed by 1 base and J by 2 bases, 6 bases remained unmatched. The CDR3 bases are TGCAGTGCTAGAGCTCGGCGGGAGGGCCCCTACGAGCAGTACTTC. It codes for CSARARREGPYEQYF.

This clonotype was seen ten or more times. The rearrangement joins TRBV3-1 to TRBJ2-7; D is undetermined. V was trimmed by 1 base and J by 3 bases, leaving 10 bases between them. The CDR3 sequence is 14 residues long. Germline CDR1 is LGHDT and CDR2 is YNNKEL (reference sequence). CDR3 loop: CASSQGPTNYEQYF. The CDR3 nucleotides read TGTGCCAGCAGCCAAGGGCCAACGAACTACGAGCAGTACTTC.

The CDR3 nucleotides are TGTGCCAGCAGCATTCGGGACGGAATGAACACTGAAGCTTTCTTT. It yields the protein CASSIRDGMNTEAFF. The J gene is TRBJ1-1, the V gene TRBV7-9; maybe TRBD1 (5 bases). The V gene lost 5 bases and the J gene lost 0 bases, with 13 bases spanning the gap. Germline V gene sequence: CDR1 SEHNR, CDR2 FQNEAQ (reference sequence). The CDR3 contains 15 residues.

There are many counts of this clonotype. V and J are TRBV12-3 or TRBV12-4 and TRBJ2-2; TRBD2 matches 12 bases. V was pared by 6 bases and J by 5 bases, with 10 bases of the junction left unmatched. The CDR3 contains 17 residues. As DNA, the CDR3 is TGTGCCAGCAGAGGGGAGACTAGCGGGAGAGGAACCGGGGAGCTGTTTTTT. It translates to CASRGETSGRGTGELFF.

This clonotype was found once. The CDR3 region is CASSLVRQGPNTEAFF. The CDR3 coding sequence is TGTGCCAGCAGTTTAGTGCGACAGGGACCGAACACTGAAGCTTTCTTT. The chain carries TRBV12-3 or TRBV12-4 and TRBJ1-1; 7 bases fit TRBD1. Trimming at V came to 1 base and at J to 1 base, leaving 6 bases not matched to a gene. CDR3 length: 16 residues.

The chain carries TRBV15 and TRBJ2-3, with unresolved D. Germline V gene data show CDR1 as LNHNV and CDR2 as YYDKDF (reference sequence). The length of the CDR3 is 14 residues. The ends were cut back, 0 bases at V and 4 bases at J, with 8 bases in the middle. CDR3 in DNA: TGTGCCACCAGCAGAGATGTAGACCCAGATACGCAGTATTTT. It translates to CATSRDVDPDTQYF.

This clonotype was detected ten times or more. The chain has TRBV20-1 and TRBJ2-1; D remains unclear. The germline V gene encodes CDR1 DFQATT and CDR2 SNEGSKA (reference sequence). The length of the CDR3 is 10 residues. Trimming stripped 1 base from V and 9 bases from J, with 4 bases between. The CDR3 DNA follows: TGCAGTGCTAGAGGGGTTGAGCAGTTCTTC. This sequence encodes CSARGVEQFF.

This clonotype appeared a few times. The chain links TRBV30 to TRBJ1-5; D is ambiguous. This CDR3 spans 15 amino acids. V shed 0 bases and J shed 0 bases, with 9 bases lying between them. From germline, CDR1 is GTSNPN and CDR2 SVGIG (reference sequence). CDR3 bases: TGTGCCTGGAGTGTCGGTGGGTATAGCAATCAGCCCCAGCATTTT. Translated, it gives CAWSVGGYSNQPQHF. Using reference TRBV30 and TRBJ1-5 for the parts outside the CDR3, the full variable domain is SQTIHQWPATLVQPVGSPLSLECTVEGTSNPNLYWYRQAAGRGLQLLFYSVGIGQISSEVPQNLSASRPQDRQFILSSKKLLLSDSGFYLCAWSVGGYSNQPQHFGDGTRLSIL.

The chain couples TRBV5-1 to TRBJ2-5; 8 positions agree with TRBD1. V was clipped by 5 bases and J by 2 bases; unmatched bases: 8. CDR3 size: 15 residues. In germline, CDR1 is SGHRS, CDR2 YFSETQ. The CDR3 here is CASRRGQGWQETQYF. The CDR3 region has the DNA TGCGCCAGCAGGCGAGGACAGGGTTGGCAAGAGACCCAGTACTTC.

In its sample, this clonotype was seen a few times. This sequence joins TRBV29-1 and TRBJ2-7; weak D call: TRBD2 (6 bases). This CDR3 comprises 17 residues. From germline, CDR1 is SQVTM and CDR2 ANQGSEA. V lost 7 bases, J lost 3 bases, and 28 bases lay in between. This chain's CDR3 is CSAVGSGRDVPHYEQYV. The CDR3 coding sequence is TGCAGCGCGGTTGGTAGCGGCAGGGACGTGCCTCACTACGAGCAGTACGTC.

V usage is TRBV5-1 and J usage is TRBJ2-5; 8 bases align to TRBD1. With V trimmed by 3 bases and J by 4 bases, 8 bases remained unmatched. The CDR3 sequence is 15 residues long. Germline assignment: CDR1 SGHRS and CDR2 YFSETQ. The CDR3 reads CASSSTGAVIETQYF. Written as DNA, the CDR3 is TGCGCCAGCAGCTCGACAGGGGCCGTTATAGAGACCCAGTACTTC.

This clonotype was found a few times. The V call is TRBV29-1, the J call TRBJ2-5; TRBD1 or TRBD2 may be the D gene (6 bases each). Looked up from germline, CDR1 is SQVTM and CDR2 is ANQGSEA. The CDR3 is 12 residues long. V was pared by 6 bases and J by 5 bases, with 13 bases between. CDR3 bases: TGCAGCGTGGGGTGGAGGGGGGAGACCCAGTACTTC. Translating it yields CSVGWRGETQYF.

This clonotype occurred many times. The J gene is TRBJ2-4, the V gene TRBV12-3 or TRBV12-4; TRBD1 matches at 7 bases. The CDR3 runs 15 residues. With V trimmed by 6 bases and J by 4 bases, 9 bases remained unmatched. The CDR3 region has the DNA TGTGCCAGCAGCCCCGACAGGGACACAAAAAACATTCAGTACTTC. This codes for CASSPDRDTKNIQYF.

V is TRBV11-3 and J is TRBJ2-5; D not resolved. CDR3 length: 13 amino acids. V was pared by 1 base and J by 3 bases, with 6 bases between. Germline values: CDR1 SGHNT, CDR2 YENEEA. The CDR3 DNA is TGTGCCAGCAGCTTAGGCAGAAAAGAGACCCAGTACTTC. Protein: CASSLGRKETQYF. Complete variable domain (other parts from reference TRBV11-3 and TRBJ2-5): EAGVVQSPRYKIIEKKQPVAFWCNPISGHNTLYWYLQNLGQGPELLIRYENEEAVDDSQLPKDRFSAERLKGVDSTLKIQPAELGDSAVYLCASSLGRKETQYFGPGTRLLVL.

CDR3 in amino acids: CASSLWGEKLFF. In nucleotides, the CDR3 is TGTGCCAGCAGTTTGTGGGGGGAGAAGCTGTTTTTT. The rearrangement joins TRBV12-3 or TRBV12-4 to TRBJ2-2; D possibly corresponds to TRBD2 (6 bases). The CDR3 loop spans 12 amino acids. Between the trimmed V and J ends, which lost 3 bases and 12 bases, there was a span of 11 bases.

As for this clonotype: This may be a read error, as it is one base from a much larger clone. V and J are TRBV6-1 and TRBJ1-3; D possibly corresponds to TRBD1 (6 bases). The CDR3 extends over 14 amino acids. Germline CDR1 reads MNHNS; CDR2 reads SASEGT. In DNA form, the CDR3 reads TGTGCCAGCAGCCTCCGGGGGCAGGGAAACACCATAAATTTT. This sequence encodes CASSLRGQGNTINF.

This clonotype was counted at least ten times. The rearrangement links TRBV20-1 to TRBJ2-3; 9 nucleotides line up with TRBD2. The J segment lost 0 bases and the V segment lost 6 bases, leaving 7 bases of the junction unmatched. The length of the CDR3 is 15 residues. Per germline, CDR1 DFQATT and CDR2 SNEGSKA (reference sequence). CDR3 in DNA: TGCAGTGCAGCACGACTAGCGGCTAGCACAGATACGCAGTATTTT. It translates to CSAARLAASTDTQYF.

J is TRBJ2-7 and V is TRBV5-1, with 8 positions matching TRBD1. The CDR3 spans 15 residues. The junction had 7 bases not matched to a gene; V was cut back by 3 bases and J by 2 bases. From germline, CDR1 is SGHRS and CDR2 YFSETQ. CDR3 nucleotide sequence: TGCGCCAGCAGCTGGGCCGGGACAGGCCCCTACGAGCAGTACTTC. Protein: CASSWAGTGPYEQYF.

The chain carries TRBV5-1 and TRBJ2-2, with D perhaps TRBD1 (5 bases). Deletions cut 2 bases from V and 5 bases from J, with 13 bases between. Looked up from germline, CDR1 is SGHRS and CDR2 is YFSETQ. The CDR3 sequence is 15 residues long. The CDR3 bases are TGCGCCAGCAGCTTTCTAGGGGCTGCGACCGGGGAGCTGTTTTTT. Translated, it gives CASSFLGAATGELFF.

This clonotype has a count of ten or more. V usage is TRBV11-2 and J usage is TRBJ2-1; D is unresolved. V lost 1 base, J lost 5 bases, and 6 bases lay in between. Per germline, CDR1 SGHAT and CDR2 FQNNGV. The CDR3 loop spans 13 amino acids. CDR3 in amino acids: CASSLGLHNEQFF. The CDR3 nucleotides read TGTGCCAGCAGCTTAGGCCTCCACAATGAGCAGTTCTTC.

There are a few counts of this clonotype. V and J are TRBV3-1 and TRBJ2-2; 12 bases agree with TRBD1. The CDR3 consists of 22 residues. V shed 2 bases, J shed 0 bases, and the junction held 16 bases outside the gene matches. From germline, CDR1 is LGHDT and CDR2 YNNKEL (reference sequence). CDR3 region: CASSQLRSGQGATTSNTGELFF. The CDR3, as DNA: TGTGCCAGCAGCCAACTAAGATCGGGACAGGGGGCGACCACATCGAACACCGGGGAGCTGTTTTTT.

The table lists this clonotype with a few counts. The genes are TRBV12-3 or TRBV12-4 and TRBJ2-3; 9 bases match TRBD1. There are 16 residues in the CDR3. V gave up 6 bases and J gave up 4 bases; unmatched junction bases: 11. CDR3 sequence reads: CASRPGTGFRSDTQYF. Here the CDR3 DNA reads TGTGCCAGCAGACCCGGGACAGGGTTCAGGTCAGATACGCAGTATTTT.

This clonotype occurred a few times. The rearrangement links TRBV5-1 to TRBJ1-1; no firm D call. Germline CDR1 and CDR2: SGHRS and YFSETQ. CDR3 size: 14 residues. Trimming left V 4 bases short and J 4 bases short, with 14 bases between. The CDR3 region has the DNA TGCGCCAGCAGCGTGACACGAGGCCTCACTGAAGCTTTCTTT. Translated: CASSVTRGLTEAFF.

The CDR3 region is CASGFNRGTNNEQFF. CDR3 nucleotides: TGTGCTAGTGGCTTTAACAGGGGGACTAACAATGAGCAGTTCTTC. The chain recombines TRBV12-5 with TRBJ2-1; D is perhaps TRBD1 (8 bases). Trimming took off 6 bases at V and 5 bases at J, with 17 bases between the two ends. The germline V gene has CDR1 LGHNT and CDR2 FRNRAP. This CDR3 contains 15 residues.

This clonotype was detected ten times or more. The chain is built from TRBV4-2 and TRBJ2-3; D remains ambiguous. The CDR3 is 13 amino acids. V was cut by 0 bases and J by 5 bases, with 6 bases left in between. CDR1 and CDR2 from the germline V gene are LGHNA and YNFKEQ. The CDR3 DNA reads TGTGCCAGCAGCCAAGAACCACTAGATACGCAGTATTTT. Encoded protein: CASSQEPLDTQYF.

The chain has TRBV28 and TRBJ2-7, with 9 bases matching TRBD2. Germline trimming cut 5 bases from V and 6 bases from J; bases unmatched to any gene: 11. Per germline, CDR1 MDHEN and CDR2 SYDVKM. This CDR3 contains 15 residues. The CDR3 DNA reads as TGTGCCAGCAGTCTAGCGGGACTAGTCTCGGTCGAGCAGTACTTC. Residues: CASSLAGLVSVEQYF.

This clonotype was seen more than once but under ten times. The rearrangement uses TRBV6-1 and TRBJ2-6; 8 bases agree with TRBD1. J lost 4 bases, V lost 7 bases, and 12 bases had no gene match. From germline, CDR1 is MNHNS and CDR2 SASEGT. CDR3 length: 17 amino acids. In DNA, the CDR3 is TGTGCCAGCACGAAGGGACAGGTGTTTGGAGGGGCCAACGTCCTGACTTTC. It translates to CASTKGQVFGGANVLTF.

This CDR3 reads CATSKTGSSNTGELFF. CDR3 DNA sequence: TGTGCCACCAGTAAAACAGGGTCATCGAACACCGGGGAGCTGTTTTTT. J is TRBJ2-2 and V is TRBV24-1, with D perhaps TRBD1 (6 bases). The CDR3 covers 16 residues. Germline V gene lookup returns CDR1 KGHDR and CDR2 SFDVKD. V gave up 6 bases and J gave up 0 bases, with 13 bases separating them.